This note documents a single T cell receptor beta chain sequence. No antigen is known for it. Germline loops: CDR1 LGHDT, CDR2 YNNKEL (reference sequence). Losses at the gene ends were 3 bases for V and 4 bases for J; bases not matched to a gene: 7. The CDR3 has 16 amino acids. TCRdb keeps only in-frame clones here, not all; method: immunoSEQ multiplex PCR. The sample lists 40,000 to 60,000 clones; 80% to 90% were seen once. This specimen comes from a study of T cell responses to AZD1222 COVID-19 vaccine. Study-wide results and limits: Targeting of unmutated variant regions was reportedly seen in nearly half of spike-specific TCRs. Spike-wide coverage was observed for vaccine-associated CD4 TCRs, with dominant responses at 160-218 and 743-854.

This sample comprised peripheral blood, obtained 28 days after the second AZD1222 dose. The V gene is TRBV3-1 (or the pseudogene TRBV3-2), the J gene TRBJ2-7, with 12 bases aligning to TRBD1. This receptor was obtained from an adult who received the AZD1222 COVID-19 vaccine. DNA of the CDR3: TGTGCCAGCAGCCAGCATCCGGGACAGGGGGCTTACGAGCAGTACTTC. Protein sequence: CASSQHPGQGAYEQYF.